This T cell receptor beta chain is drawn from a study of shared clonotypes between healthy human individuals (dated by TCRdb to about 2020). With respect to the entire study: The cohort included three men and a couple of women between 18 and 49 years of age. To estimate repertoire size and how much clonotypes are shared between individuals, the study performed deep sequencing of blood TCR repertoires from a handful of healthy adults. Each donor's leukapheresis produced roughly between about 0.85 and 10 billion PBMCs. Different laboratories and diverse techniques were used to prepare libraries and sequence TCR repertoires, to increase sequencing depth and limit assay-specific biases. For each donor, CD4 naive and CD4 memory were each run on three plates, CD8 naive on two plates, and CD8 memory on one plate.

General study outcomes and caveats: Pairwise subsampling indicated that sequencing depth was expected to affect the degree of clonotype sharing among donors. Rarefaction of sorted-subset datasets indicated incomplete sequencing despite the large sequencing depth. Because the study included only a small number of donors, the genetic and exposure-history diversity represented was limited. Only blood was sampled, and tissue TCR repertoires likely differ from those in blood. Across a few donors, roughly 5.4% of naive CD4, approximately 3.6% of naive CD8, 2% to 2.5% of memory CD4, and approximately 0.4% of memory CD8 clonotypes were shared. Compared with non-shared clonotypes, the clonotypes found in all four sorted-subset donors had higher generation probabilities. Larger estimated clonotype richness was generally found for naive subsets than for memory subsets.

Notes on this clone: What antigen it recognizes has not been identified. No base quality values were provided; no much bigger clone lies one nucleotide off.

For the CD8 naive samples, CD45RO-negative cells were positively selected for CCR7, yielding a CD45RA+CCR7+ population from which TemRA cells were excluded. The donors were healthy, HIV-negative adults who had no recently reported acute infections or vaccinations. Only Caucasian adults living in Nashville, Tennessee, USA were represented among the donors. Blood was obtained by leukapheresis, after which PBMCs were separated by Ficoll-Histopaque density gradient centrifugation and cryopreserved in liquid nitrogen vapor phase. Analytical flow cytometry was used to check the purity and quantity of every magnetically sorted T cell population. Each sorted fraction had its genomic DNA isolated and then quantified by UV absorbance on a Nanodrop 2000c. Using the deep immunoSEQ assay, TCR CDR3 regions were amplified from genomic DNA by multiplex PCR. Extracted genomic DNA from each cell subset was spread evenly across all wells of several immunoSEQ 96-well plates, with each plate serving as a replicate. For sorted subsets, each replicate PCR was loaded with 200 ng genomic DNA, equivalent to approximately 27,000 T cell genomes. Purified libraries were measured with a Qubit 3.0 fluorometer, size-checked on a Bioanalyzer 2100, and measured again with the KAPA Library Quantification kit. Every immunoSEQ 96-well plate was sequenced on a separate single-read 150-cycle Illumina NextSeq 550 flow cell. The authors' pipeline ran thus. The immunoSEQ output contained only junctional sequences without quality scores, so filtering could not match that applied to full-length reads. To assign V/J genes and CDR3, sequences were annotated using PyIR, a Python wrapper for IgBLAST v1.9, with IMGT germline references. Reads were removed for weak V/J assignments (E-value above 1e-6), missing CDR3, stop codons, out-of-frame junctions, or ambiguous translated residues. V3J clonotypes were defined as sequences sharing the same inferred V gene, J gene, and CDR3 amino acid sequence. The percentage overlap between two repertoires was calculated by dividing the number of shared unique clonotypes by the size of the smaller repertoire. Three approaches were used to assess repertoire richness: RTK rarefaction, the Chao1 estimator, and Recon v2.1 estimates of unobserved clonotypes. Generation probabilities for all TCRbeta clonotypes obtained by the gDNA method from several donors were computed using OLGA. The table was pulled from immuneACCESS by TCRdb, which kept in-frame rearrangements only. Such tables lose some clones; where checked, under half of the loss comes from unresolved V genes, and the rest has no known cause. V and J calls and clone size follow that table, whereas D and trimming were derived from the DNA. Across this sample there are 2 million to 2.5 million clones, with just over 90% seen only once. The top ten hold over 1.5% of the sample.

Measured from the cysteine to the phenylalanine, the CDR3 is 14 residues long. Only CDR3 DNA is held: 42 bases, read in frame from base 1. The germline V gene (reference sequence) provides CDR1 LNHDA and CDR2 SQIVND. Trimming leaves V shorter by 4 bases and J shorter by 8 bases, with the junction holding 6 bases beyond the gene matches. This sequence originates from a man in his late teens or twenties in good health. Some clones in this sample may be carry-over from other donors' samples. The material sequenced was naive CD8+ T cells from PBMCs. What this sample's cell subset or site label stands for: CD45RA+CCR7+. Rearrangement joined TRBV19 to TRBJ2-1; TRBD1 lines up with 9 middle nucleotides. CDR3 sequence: CASSRDRDIHEQFF. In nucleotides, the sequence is TGTGCCAGTAGTAGGGACAGGGACATTCATGAGCAGTTCTTC.